Listed here are 11 T cell receptor beta chains from one sample, sequenced in a study of T cell responses to AZD1222 COVID-19 vaccine. TCRdb's table, derived via immunoSEQ multiplex PCR, lists solely in-frame clones and lacks some. Altogether about 160,000 clones are present, under 95% being singletons, with the ten largest covering over 4.5%. Sequenced material: peripheral blood, taken 28 days after the second AZD1222 dose. Receptors originate from an adult who received the AZD1222 COVID-19 vaccine.

This chain links TRBV11-1 with TRBJ2-7; D not resolved. The CDR3 is made up of 16 amino acids. CDR1 and CDR2 from the germline V gene are SGHAT and FQDESV (reference sequence). V dropped 5 bases and J dropped 3 bases, with 20 bases sitting between them. The CDR3 loop reads CASSRFRAQDNYEQYF. The CDR3 DNA follows: TGTGCCAGCAGCCGATTCCGGGCCCAAGACAACTACGAGCAGTACTTC.

The V and J genes are TRBV10-3 and TRBJ2-7, with 7 bases lining up with TRBD1. Per the germline V gene, CDR1 is ENHRY and CDR2 is SYGVKD. CDR3 length: 13 amino acids. V shed 6 bases and J 5 bases; nucleotides not matched to a gene: 7. The CDR3 DNA reads as TGTGCCATCAGGGAACAGGGGTCTGACGAGCAGTACTTC. Amino acids: CAIREQGSDEQYF.

The chain carries TRBV9 and TRBJ2-7; TRBD2 matches 8 bases. V shed 0 bases, J shed 2 bases, and the junction held 4 bases outside the gene matches. The CDR3 contains 15 residues. In germline, CDR1 is SGDLS, CDR2 YYNGEE. CDR3 sequence: CASSVASGSAYEQYF. The CDR3 coding sequence is TGTGCCAGCAGCGTAGCAAGCGGGAGCGCCTACGAGCAGTACTTC.

This chain joins TRBV5-1 and TRBJ2-5; 7 bases are shared with TRBD2. The length of the CDR3 is 14 residues. Trimming cost V 4 bases and J 4 bases; bases outside gene matches: 7. From germline, CDR1 is SGHRS and CDR2 YFSETQ. CDR3 coding DNA: TGCGCCAGCAGCGCGTTGCGGGAGATAGAGACCCAGTACTTC. It yields the protein CASSALREIETQYF.

The chain carries TRBV7-3 and TRBJ1-1; 7 bases match TRBD1. With 4 bases clipped from V and 4 bases from J, the junction kept 9 bases outside the gene matches. Germline lookup yields CDR1 SGHTA and CDR2 FQGTGA. The CDR3 has 15 residues. CDR3 DNA sequence: TGTGCCAGCAGCTCAACCGGGACAGTCGGCACTGAAGCTTTCTTT. Its translation: CASSSTGTVGTEAFF.

This chain joins TRBV6-6 and TRBJ2-1; D gene ambiguous. V gave up 5 bases and J gave up 7 bases, with 6 bases separating them. The V gene's germline CDR1 is MNHNY and CDR2 SVGAGI (reference sequence). This CDR3 is 11 amino acids long. CDR3 loop: CASSTINEQFF. The CDR3 nucleotides are TGTGCCAGCAGTACGATTAATGAGCAGTTCTTC.

The chain links TRBV9 to TRBJ1-2; TRBD1 matches 10 bases. The CDR3 totals 14 residues. Trimming took 3 bases from V and 4 from J; bases not matched to a gene: 3. Looked up from germline, CDR1 is SGDLS and CDR2 is YYNGEE. The CDR3 reads CASSGQGAGYGYTF. The DNA for the CDR3 is TGTGCCAGCAGCGGACAGGGGGCGGGCTATGGCTACACCTTC.

The rearrangement joins TRBV29-1 to TRBJ1-1, with 7 positions matching TRBD1. J gave up 6 bases and V 6 bases, and 10 bases lay outside the gene matches. CDR1 SQVTM and CDR2 ANQGSEA come from the germline V gene. The CDR3 has 13 amino acids. CDR3 residues: CSVTGPPPAEAFF. The CDR3 region has the DNA TGCAGCGTGACAGGGCCCCCGCCGGCTGAAGCTTTCTTT. Variable domain in full (rest from reference TRBV29-1 and TRBJ1-1): SAVISQKPSRDICQRGTSLTIQCQVDSQVTMMFWYRQQPGQSLTLIATANQGSEATYESGFVIDKFPISRPNLTFSTLTVSNMSPEDSSIYLCSVTGPPPAEAFFGQGTRLTVV.

The gene calls are TRBV19 and TRBJ1-2; weak D call: TRBD1 (5 bases). Germline V gene sequence: CDR1 LNHDA, CDR2 SQIVND (reference sequence). Trimming shortened V by 3 bases and J by 3 bases, and 11 bases separated the two germline ends. The CDR3 loop spans 14 amino acids. CDR3 sequence: CASSIRGSHYGYTF. As DNA, the CDR3 is TGTGCCAGTAGTATCCGGGGGAGTCACTATGGCTACACCTTC.

This clone occurred once. The V and J genes are TRBV2 and TRBJ1-6; D ambiguous. Per germline, CDR1 SNHLY and CDR2 FYNNEI. The CDR3 consists of 15 residues. V lost 8 bases and J 0 bases, leaving 11 bases between the germline ends. The CDR3 sequence: CASLSDLSYNSPLHF. CDR3 nucleotides: TGTGCCAGCCTGAGTGATCTCTCCTATAATTCACCCCTCCACTTT. Using reference TRBV2 and TRBJ1-6 for the parts outside the CDR3, the full variable domain is EPEVTQTPSHQVTQMGQEVILRCVPISNHLYFYWYRQILGQKVEFLVSFYNNEISEKSEIFDDQFSVERPDGSNFTLKIRSTKLEDSAMYFCASLSDLSYNSPLHFGNGTRLTVT.

The rearrangement joins TRBV11-2 to TRBJ2-1; a weak D match, TRBD2 (5 bases). Germline-derived CDR1 and CDR2 are SGHAT and FQNNGV. The CDR3 has 16 residues. Trimming pared 8 bases from V and 0 bases from J, leaving 17 bases between. CDR3 in amino acids: CASSSLRESSYNEQFF. The CDR3, as DNA: TGTGCCAGCTCTAGCCTCAGAGAAAGCTCCTACAATGAGCAGTTCTTC.